These 26 T cell receptor beta chains came from one sample sequenced in a study of cytomegalovirus exposure and HLA in healthy donors. The PCR was carried out with 60 Vbeta primers and 13 Jbeta primers. Profiled with immunoSEQ multiplex PCR; TCRdb holds only in-frame clones, not every one. Of about 200,000 clones in the sample, 70% were seen once. The sample was PBMCs. These receptor sequences come from a man in his forties or fifties in good health and CMV-seropositive.

The chain recombines TRBV4-1 with TRBJ2-7, with TRBD2 identical over 10 bases. V lost 3 bases and J lost 0; bases outside the gene matches: 5. Germline V lookup: CDR1 MGHRA, CDR2 YSYEKL. CDR3 length: 16 residues. The CDR3 nucleotides are TGCGCCAGCAGCCAGGAACTAGCGGGGCTCTCCTACGAGCAGTACTTC. This sequence encodes CASSQELAGLSYEQYF.

This rearrangement joins TRBV4-3 to TRBJ2-5; 8 nucleotides match TRBD2. Trimming took 2 bases from V and 5 from J; bases not matched to a gene: 13. The germline V gene has CDR1 LGHNA and CDR2 YSLEER. There are 17 residues in the CDR3. CDR3 amino acids: CASSQRPPAGEWETQYF. For the CDR3, the DNA is TGCGCCAGCAGCCAACGACCCCCAGCGGGGGAGTGGGAGACCCAGTACTTC.

This chain joins TRBV10-1 and TRBJ2-5, with D tentatively TRBD1 (5 bases). The tail of the sequence fits TRBJ2-7 better, so the J call may be wrong. Germline V gene lookup returns CDR1 WNHNN and CDR2 SYGVQD (reference sequence). The CDR3 is made up of 14 amino acids. The CDR3 here is CASSPLQSGSEQYF. Written as DNA, the CDR3 is TGCGCCAGCAGTCCTCTACAGTCAGGGTCCGAGCAGTACTTC.

J is TRBJ2-3 and V is TRBV7-3, with 8 bases that match TRBD1. CDR1 is SGHTA and CDR2 is FQGTGA in the germline V gene. The junction had 5 bases not matched to a gene; V was cut back by 4 bases and J by 5 bases. CDR3 length: 14 amino acids. For the CDR3, the DNA is TGTGCCAGCAGCTCCAGGGGGCCCGGAGATACGCAGTATTTT. Protein sequence: CASSSRGPGDTQYF.

Here the CDR3 DNA reads TGTGCCAGCAGTGAGGCCGCGAGGCAACAGCCCCAGCATTTT. This translates into CASSEAARQQPQHF. The chain has TRBV6-1 and TRBJ1-5, with D hard to call. V was shortened by 3 bases and J by 7 bases, with 13 bases between the two germline ends. Germline V gene sequence: CDR1 MNHNS, CDR2 SASEGT. The CDR3 spans 14 residues.

The chain employs TRBV11-2 and TRBJ1-1; possibly TRBD1 for D (5 bases). The CDR3 consists of 13 residues. Looked up from germline, CDR1 is SGHAT and CDR2 is FQNNGV. Trimming took off 4 bases at V and 4 bases at J, with 10 bases between the two ends. The chain's CDR3 is CASSSQGSTEAFF. The CDR3 nucleotides read TGTGCCAGCAGCTCCCAGGGTTCCACTGAAGCTTTCTTT.

CDR3 amino acids: CASSLPTGPLTTNEKLFF. The DNA of the CDR3 is TGTGCCAGCAGCCTTCCGACAGGGCCCCTTACTACTAATGAAAAACTGTTTTTT. The chain uses TRBV28 and TRBJ1-4; 7 bases line up with TRBD1. This CDR3 is 18 amino acids long. Germline CDR1 is MDHEN and CDR2 is SYDVKM. J gave up 2 bases and V 6 bases, and 15 bases lay outside the gene matches.

V and J are TRBV11-2 and TRBJ2-1; D unresolved. Trimming took off 5 bases at V and 8 bases at J, with 10 bases between the two ends. CDR1 is SGHAT, CDR2 FQNNGV, per germline. There are 12 residues in the CDR3. DNA of the CDR3: TGTGCCAGCAGCCCCCCCCGGGATGAGCAGTTCTTC. Its protein is CASSPPRDEQFF.

In its sample, this clone was seen once. This chain links TRBV29-1 with TRBJ1-2; 7 nucleotides line up with TRBD1. The CDR3 has 12 residues. V dropped 0 bases and J dropped 8; count of bases not matched to a gene: 3. Germline V gene sequence: CDR1 SQVTM, CDR2 ANQGSEA. The CDR3 nucleotides are TGCAGCGTTGAAGATGCGACAGGGGGCTACACCTTC. Translation gives CSVEDATGGYTF.

The chain recombines TRBV9 with TRBJ2-2, with 9 bases lining up with TRBD1. V trimming: 6 bases; J trimming: 7 bases; junction bases outside the gene matches: 10. The CDR3 has 15 residues. Germline V CDR1 and CDR2: SGDLS, YYNGEE. In DNA, the CDR3 is TGTGCCAGCACCCCCGGGACAGGGAAGGTCGGGGAGCTGTTTTTT. Translation: CASTPGTGKVGELFF.

This clone was observed a single time. The gene calls are TRBV5-1 and TRBJ1-1; D is undetermined. The CDR3 is 13 amino acids. Trimming removed 2 bases at V and 1 base at J, with 6 bases between. Germline V gives CDR1 SGHRS, CDR2 YFSETQ. The CDR3 reads CASSLDKNTEAFF. For the CDR3, the DNA is TGCGCCAGCAGCTTAGACAAGAACACTGAAGCTTTCTTT. The entire variable domain, with the rest obtained from reference TRBV5-1 and TRBJ1-1, is as follows: KAGVTQTPRYLIKTRGQQVTLSCSPISGHRSVSWYQQTPGQGLQFLFEYFSETQRNKGNFPGRFSGRQFSNSRSEMNVSTLELGDSALYLCASSLDKNTEAFFGQGTRLTVV.

DNA of the CDR3: TGTGCCAGCAGCTTGCCCTGGGGACAGGGGGACGGCTACACCTTC. It specifies CASSLPWGQGDGYTF. The chain is built from TRBV5-4 and TRBJ1-2, with 11 bases lining up with TRBD1. Germline V lookup: CDR1 SGHNT, CDR2 YYREEE (reference sequence). CDR3 length: 15 residues. V lost 1 base to trimming and J lost 8 bases; unmatched junction nucleotides: 7. The full variable domain, rest sourced from reference TRBV5-4 and TRBJ1-2, is ETGVTQSPTHLIKTRGQQVTLRCSSQSGHNTVSWYQQALGQGPQFIFQYYREEENGRGNFPPRFSGLQFPNYSSELNVNALELDDSALYLCASSLPWGQGDGYTFGSGTRLTVV.

CDR3 sequence: CASTIMGGNTEAFF. CDR3 nucleotide sequence: TGTGCCAGCACCATAATGGGAGGGAACACTGAAGCTTTCTTT. The chain has TRBV27 and TRBJ1-1; no clear D. CDR1 MNHEY and CDR2 SMNVEV come from the germline V gene (reference sequence). V lost 7 bases and J 1 base, leaving 13 bases between the germline ends. The CDR3 runs 14 residues.

This clone was counted only a few times. The genes are TRBV6-5 and TRBJ2-7; D might be TRBD1 (7 bases). Trimming took off 6 bases at V and 7 bases at J, with 16 bases between the two ends. Germline V gene lookup returns CDR1 MNHEY and CDR2 SVGAGI. The CDR3 runs 13 residues. The CDR3 loop reads CASRDTGAGEQYF. The CDR3 DNA follows: TGTGCCAGCAGGGACACAGGGGCGGGGGAGCAGTACTTC.

This clone was seen a handful of times. CDR3 residues: CASSSRVNYGYTF. Here the CDR3 DNA reads TGTGCCAGCAGCTCCAGGGTTAACTATGGCTACACCTTC. The V gene is TRBV5-6, the J gene TRBJ1-2; D is perhaps TRBD1 (5 bases). V dropped 3 bases and J dropped 1 base, with 7 bases sitting between them. The CDR3 sequence is 13 residues long. Germline V CDR1 and CDR2: SGHDT, YYEEEE.

The chain links TRBV11-2 to TRBJ2-3; TRBD2 might be the D (5 bases). This CDR3 comprises 13 residues. V lost 5 bases to trimming and J lost 4 bases, with 10 bases between them. The germline CDR1 and CDR2 sequences are SGHAT and FQNNGV. CDR3 nucleotides: TGTGCCAGCAGCCGCCTGAGGGCAGATACGCAGTATTTT. Protein: CASSRLRADTQYF.

This chain uses TRBV7-2 with TRBJ1-2; D not resolved. V lost 1 base, J lost 7 bases, and 10 bases lay in between. The CDR3 loop spans 13 amino acids. CDR1 SGHTA and CDR2 FQGNSA come from the germline V gene. CDR3 residues: CASSLERAVGYTF. For the CDR3, the DNA is TGTGCCAGCAGCTTAGAGAGGGCAGTTGGCTACACCTTC.

The gene calls are TRBV5-4 and TRBJ2-7; tentative D call: TRBD2 (7 bases). Germline values: CDR1 SGHNT, CDR2 YYREEE (reference sequence). Trimming removed 3 bases at V and 0 bases at J, with 13 bases between. The CDR3 spans 15 residues. CDR3 protein: CASSWEGGLSYEQYF. In DNA form, the CDR3 reads TGTGCCAGCAGCTGGGAGGGGGGGCTCTCCTACGAGCAGTACTTC.

This clone has more than one count but fewer than ten. The chain employs TRBV11-1 and TRBJ2-5, with TRBD2 identical over 7 bases. Germline V gene data show CDR1 as SGHAT and CDR2 as FQDESV (reference sequence). V gave up 5 bases and J gave up 1 base; unmatched junction bases: 13. CDR3 length: 17 amino acids. The CDR3: CASSATSGREGQETQYF. The CDR3 nucleotides are TGTGCCAGCAGCGCGACCAGCGGCAGGGAGGGCCAAGAGACCCAGTACTTC.

The chain is built from TRBV10-1 and TRBJ2-7; maybe TRBD1 (6 bases). Trimming shortened V by 2 bases and J by 3 bases, and 17 bases separated the two germline ends. The CDR3 runs 16 residues. Looked up from germline, CDR1 is WNHNN and CDR2 is SYGVQD (reference sequence). Here the CDR3 DNA reads TGCGCCAGCAGTGAGGGGGGTAGGGGGTTTCACTACGAGCAGTACTTC. Its protein is CASSEGGRGFHYEQYF.

On this clone itself: The sample contains more than one DNA sequence encoding this CDR3. V is TRBV7-6 and J is TRBJ2-7; a weak D match, TRBD1 (6 bases). V was trimmed by 2 bases and J by 2 bases, leaving 10 bases between them. The CDR3 covers 14 residues. Per germline, CDR1 SGHVS and CDR2 FNYEAQ. The CDR3 sequence: CASSLSGGTYEQYF. CDR3 nucleotide sequence: TGTGCCAGCAGCTTAAGTGGGGGCACCTACGAGCAGTACTTC. Drawing the rest from reference TRBV7-6 and TRBJ2-7, the complete variable domain is GAGVSQSPRYKVTKRGQDVALRCDPISGHVSLYWYRQALGQGPEFLTYFNYEAQQDKSGLPNDRFSAERPEGSISTLTIQRTEQRDSAMYRCASSLSGGTYEQYFGPGTRLTVT.

V gene TRBV5-1 combines with J gene TRBJ1-2; D call uncertain. Germline V CDR1 and CDR2: SGHRS, YFSETQ. The length of the CDR3 is 14 residues. V lost 0 bases to trimming and J lost 0 bases, with 6 bases between them. CDR3 sequence reads: CASSLEPTNYGYTF. CDR3 DNA sequence: TGCGCCAGCAGCTTGGAGCCTACTAACTATGGCTACACCTTC.

Written as DNA, the CDR3 is TGTGCAACGGCAGGCGCAAGGTATGGCTACACCTTC. This codes for CATAGARYGYTF. The chain uses TRBV28 and TRBJ1-2, with unresolved D. The CDR3 sequence is 12 residues long. CDR1 is MDHEN, CDR2 SYDVKM, per germline.

The chain is built from TRBV5-1 and TRBJ2-5; the D gene is possibly TRBD1 (6 bases). The end of the DNA is better explained by TRBJ2-7, so the J call may be wrong. The CDR3 contains 18 residues. Germline V gene sequence: CDR1 SGHRS, CDR2 YFSETQ. CDR3 sequence reads: CASSPDRVSLSQVYEQYF. Here the CDR3 DNA reads TGCGCCAGCAGCCCGGACAGAGTTAGCCTCAGTCAAGTCTACGAGCAGTACTTC.

This clone has just a few counts. The J gene is TRBJ1-6, the V gene TRBV4-3; D uncertain. Trimming removed 4 bases at V and 4 bases at J, with 14 bases between. The germline V gene encodes CDR1 LGHNA and CDR2 YSLEER. The CDR3 loop spans 16 amino acids. CDR3 bases: TGCGCCAGCAGCCTAGACGGACTGAATTATAATTCACCCCTCCACTTT. This gives the protein CASSLDGLNYNSPLHF.

The chain combines TRBV7-8 with TRBJ1-1, with D hard to call. The CDR3 length is 13 residues. The V and J ends lost 3 bases and 0 bases respectively, with 5 bases between them. Germline values: CDR1 SGHVS, CDR2 FQNEAQ. Written as DNA, the CDR3 is TGTGCCAGCAGCTTCGACTTGAACACTGAAGCTTTCTTT. Protein sequence: CASSFDLNTEAFF. The complete variable domain, with remaining parts taken from reference TRBV7-8 and TRBJ1-1, reads GAGVSQSPRYKVAKRGQDVALRCDPISGHVSLFWYQQALGQGPEFLTYFQNEAQLDKSGLPSDRFFAERPEGSVSTLKIQRTQQEDSAVYLCASSFDLNTEAFFGQGTRLTVV.